A single TCR beta chain is shown here with its context. Its specificity is unknown. The junction departs from the called germline gene at one end, perhaps through a read error. Genomic DNA, the template, was used for profiling of the TCR beta VDJ and CDR3. Each CDR3 protein is one row after TCRdb ran MiXCR on the reads. In the table there are 400,000 to 500,000 distinct CDR3 sequences, 65% to 80% of which are singletons. The data were obtained in a study of CD8+CD57+ T cells in acquired aplastic anemia. The study, taken as a whole, reports: Patients and controls had in common twenty-nine CD8+ CDR3 sequences.

Germline values: CDR1 SGDLS, CDR2 YYNGEE. The CDR3 extends over 14 amino acids. The sample taken for sequencing was sorted CD4+, CD8+, or CD8+CD57+ T cells (not recorded which) from PBMCs. This receptor was taken from a human donor in good health, serving as a control. The chain employs TRBV9 and TRBJ1-2, with D unresolved. CDR3 in DNA: TGCGTCAGCAGCGTAGTCGGAGGAAACTATGGCTACACCTTC. It translates to CVSSVVGGNYGYTF.